This T cell receptor beta chain appears in the sequencing data of a study of CD8+CD57+ T cells in acquired aplastic anemia. Turning to the study itself: The sorted CD4+ and CD8+ cells yielded an average approximately 3.3 ug of DNA. Study-wide results and caveats: In common between the patients and the controls were around 29 CD8+ CDR3 sequences.

All patients picked for sequencing had shown, by flow cytometry, an expansion of CD8+CD57+ cells. Patients, without exception, had severe acquired aplastic anemia. For CDR3 and TCR beta VDJ profiling, genomic DNA was the template used. One entry per CDR3 protein, called by TCRdb with MiXCR from the reads. This sample yields under 200,000 distinct CDR3 sequences, of which under 55% are seen a single time; approximately 3% belongs to the top ten. The CDR3 is made up of 13 amino acids. Germline-derived CDR1 and CDR2 are SEHNR and FQNEAQ (reference sequence). V was shortened by 5 bases and J by 6 bases, with 13 bases between the two germline ends. As to this clonotype: Its target is not known.

Sequenced material: sorted CD4+, CD8+, or CD8+CD57+ T cells (not recorded which) from PBMCs. J is TRBJ1-2 and V is TRBV7-9; D remains ambiguous. The receptor comes from a human donor with aplastic anemia. This chain's CDR3 is CASSLPSPDGYTF. CDR3 in DNA: TGTGCCAGCAGCCTACCATCCCCTGATGGCTACACCTTC.